Presented here are 30 T cell receptor beta chains from one specimen sequenced in a study of T cells in Graves' hyperthyroidism and ophthalmopathy. Amplification targeted TCR beta CDR3 regions from RNA transcripts. HTBI primers were employed in a first-round RT-PCR of the TCR CDR3. TCRdb passed the multiplex PCR reads through MiXCR, listing each CDR3 protein once. Of 500,000 to 700,000 distinct CDR3 sequences in the sample, over 15% were seen once. The specimen was blood. The source of these receptors is a woman under 30 with Graves' hyperthyroidism.

This clonotype was observed many times. This chain links TRBV28 with TRBJ1-1; TRBD1 might be the D (6 bases). The CDR3 is 16 residues long. From germline, CDR1 is MDHEN and CDR2 SYDVKM. V lost 5 bases to trimming and J lost 0 bases, with 16 bases between them. CDR3 residues: CASSPGTLVMNTEAFF. In DNA, the CDR3 is TGTGCCAGCAGTCCCGGGACACTCGTGATGAACACTGAAGCTTTCTTT.

This clonotype was counted at least ten times. CDR3 nucleotides: TGTGCCAGCACCACTCGACTAGCGGGAGCCGCATCGGGCACAGATACGCAGTATTTT. This codes for CASTTRLAGAASGTDTQYF. V usage is TRBV28 and J usage is TRBJ2-3; 12 bases match TRBD2. The CDR3 spans 19 residues. With 7 bases clipped from V and 1 base from J, the junction kept 15 bases outside the gene matches. CDR1 and CDR2 from the germline V gene are MDHEN and SYDVKM.

This clonotype was observed at least ten times. The chain joins TRBV29-1 to TRBJ2-7; D is uncertain. V lost 3 bases to trimming and J lost 2 bases, with 8 bases between them. This CDR3 is 12 amino acids long. Germline CDR1 reads SQVTM; CDR2 reads ANQGSEA. The CDR3 sequence is CSVESGTYEQYF. The CDR3 nucleotides read TGCAGCGTTGAGTCTGGTACCTACGAGCAGTACTTC.

This clonotype was detected only a few times. The chain links TRBV4-3 to TRBJ2-3; 9 bases map to TRBD2. The length of the CDR3 is 16 residues. Trimming removed 6 bases from V and 0 bases from J; junction bases left unmatched: 7. Germline V gene data show CDR1 as LGHNA and CDR2 as YSLEER. The CDR3 sequence: CASRIAGAHSTDTQYF. The CDR3 nucleotides are TGCGCCAGCAGAATAGCGGGGGCTCATAGCACAGATACGCAGTATTTT.

This clonotype was found many times. This sequence joins TRBV20-1 and TRBJ2-7; 9 nucleotides agree with TRBD2. CDR3 length equals 17 residues. Trimming cost V 0 bases and J 3 bases; bases outside gene matches: 12. Germline loops: CDR1 DFQATT, CDR2 SNEGSKA (reference sequence). The CDR3 spells CSARDRRASGDYYEQYF. CDR3 coding DNA: TGCAGTGCTAGAGATCGGAGGGCTAGCGGGGACTACTACGAGCAGTACTTC.

The chain combines TRBV18 with TRBJ2-3; TRBD2 agrees at 8 bases. Germline V gives CDR1 KGHSH, CDR2 LQKENI. The V segment lost 1 base and the J segment 0 bases; nucleotides outside the gene matches: 9. The CDR3 runs 18 residues. CDR3 DNA: TGTGCCAGCTCACCACTAAGCGGGGGACGACTTAGCACAGATACGCAGTATTTT. Translation gives CASSPLSGGRLSTDTQYF.

This clonotype has more than one count but fewer than ten. The chain combines TRBV10-1 with TRBJ2-1; 10 bases are a match to TRBD2. V lost 6 bases, J lost 8 bases, and 7 bases stayed unmatched. Germline CDR1 WNHNN, CDR2 SYGVQD (reference sequence). The CDR3 runs to 14 residues. As DNA, the CDR3 is TGCGCCAGCAGCGAAGCGGGGGGGCCCGATGAGCAGTTCTTC. Translated, it gives CASSEAGGPDEQFF.

As to this clonotype: This may be a read error, as it is one base from a much larger clone. This sequence joins TRBV2 and TRBJ1-1; 9 bases match TRBD1. The CDR3 consists of 14 residues. Germline assignment: CDR1 SNHLY and CDR2 FYNNEI. The CDR3 region is CDRSGLTGGTEAFF. CDR3 DNA: TGTGACAGGAGCGGGTTGACAGGGGGCACTGAAGCTTTCTTT.

This clonotype has just a few counts. A read error is possible here, since a much larger clone lies one base away. This chain connects TRBV27 to TRBJ2-1, with D uncertain. Germline V gene lookup returns CDR1 MNHEY and CDR2 SMNVEV (reference sequence). V lost 6 bases to trimming and J lost 3 bases, with 9 bases between them. The length of the CDR3 is 13 residues. The chain's CDR3 is CASRASFYNEQFF. CDR3 DNA: TGTGCCAGCAGGGCCAGCTTCTACAATGAGCAGTTCTTC.

At least ten counts were recorded for this clonotype. The genes are TRBV12-3 or TRBV12-4 and TRBJ2-5; D is possibly TRBD2 (7 bases). The CDR3 has 17 amino acids. The germline V and J ends were trimmed by 2 bases and 4 bases, with 20 bases remaining between them. CDR3 bases: TGTGCCAGCAGTTTACTAGGGAGGGGGGCAGAGGGAGAGACCCAGTACTTC. Protein product: CASSLLGRGAEGETQYF.

This clonotype was recorded a few times. The chain couples TRBV4-1 to TRBJ2-5; TRBD2 matches 11 bases. The CDR3 has 16 residues. Germline loops: CDR1 MGHRA, CDR2 YSYEKL. The V and J ends lost 2 bases and 1 base, in that order; junction bases with no gene match: 3. The CDR3 DNA reads as TGCGCCAGCAGCCAACAACTAGCGGGGGCCCAAGAGACCCAGTACTTC. Protein: CASSQQLAGAQETQYF.

The chain joins TRBV20-1 to TRBJ1-1; no clear D. The CDR3 covers 12 residues. The ends were cut back, 6 bases at V and 4 bases at J, with 12 bases in the middle. Germline loops: CDR1 DFQATT, CDR2 SNEGSKA (reference sequence). For the CDR3, the DNA is TGCAGTGCCACCACAGTTGGCACTGAAGCTTTCTTT. This gives the protein CSATTVGTEAFF.

This clonotype has at least ten counts. The chain is built from TRBV12-3 or TRBV12-4 and TRBJ1-1; tentative D call: TRBD1 (5 bases). This CDR3 comprises 14 residues. Trimming cost V 4 bases and J 1 base, with 10 bases left between them. Here the CDR3 reads CASSWGGTNTEAFF. CDR3 DNA sequence: TGTGCCAGCAGTTGGGGGGGAACGAACACTGAAGCTTTCTTT.

In its sample, this clonotype was seen a few times. This chain's CDR3 is CASRQGGADGELFF. CDR3 sequence (DNA): TGTGCCAGCAGACAAGGGGGAGCGGACGGGGAGCTGTTTTTT. V gene TRBV2 combines with J gene TRBJ2-2; the D gene is possibly TRBD1 (6 bases). Germline V gene sequence: CDR1 SNHLY, CDR2 FYNNEI. The V end lost 6 bases, the J end lost 7 bases, and 15 bases lay between the germline ends. There are 14 residues in the CDR3. Together with reference TRBV2 and TRBJ2-2, the CDR3 gives the full variable domain: EPEVTQTPSHQVTQMGQEVILRCVPISNHLYFYWYRQILGQKVEFLVSFYNNEISEKSEIFDDQFSVERPDGSNFTLKIRSTKLEDSAMYFCASRQGGADGELFFGEGSRLTVL.

This clonotype was seen repeatedly, ten times or more. The genes are TRBV7-3 and TRBJ1-2, with D possibly being TRBD1 (5 bases). This CDR3 contains 11 residues. The V and J ends lost 8 bases and 5 bases respectively, with 9 bases between them. CDR1 is SGHTA and CDR2 is FQGTGA in the germline V gene. CDR3 protein: CASGGGYGYTF. In DNA form, the CDR3 reads TGTGCCAGCGGCGGGGGTTATGGCTACACCTTC.

This clonotype was counted a few times. The J gene is TRBJ2-5, the V gene TRBV15, with D unresolved. In germline, CDR1 is LNHNV, CDR2 YYDKDF (reference sequence). The V gene lost 3 bases and the J gene lost 5 bases, with 13 bases spanning the gap. The CDR3 spans 14 residues. CDR3 DNA sequence: TGTGCCACCAGCAGCGCTACAGTGGGGGAGACCCAGTACTTC. This codes for CATSSATVGETQYF.

The V and J genes are TRBV4-2 and TRBJ1-6; tentative D call: TRBD1 (6 bases). This CDR3 comprises 17 residues. The V gene lost 1 base and the J gene lost 9 bases, with 19 bases spanning the gap. The germline gives CDR1 LGHNA, CDR2 YNFKEQ. This CDR3 reads CASSQGGNGQSSSPLHF. The CDR3, as DNA: TGTGCCAGCAGCCAAGGGGGTAATGGACAGTCGTCTTCACCCCTCCACTTT.

This clonotype was seen many times. The J gene is TRBJ2-3, the V gene TRBV2; D is uncertain. V dropped 6 bases and J dropped 0 bases, with 7 bases sitting between them. The CDR3 has 13 residues. Germline CDR1 and CDR2: SNHLY and FYNNEI. DNA for the CDR3: TGTGCCAGCAGGACAACTAGCACAGATACGCAGTATTTT. It codes for CASRTTSTDTQYF.

This clonotype was found a few times. The chain has TRBV10-1 and TRBJ2-7, with 8 bases identical to TRBD1. The CDR3 runs to 17 residues. Germline CDR1 is WNHNN and CDR2 is SYGVQD (reference sequence). The V gene end was trimmed by 0 bases and the J gene end by 2 bases; junction bases not matched to a gene: 9. The CDR3 sequence: CASSESRLGDRTYEQYF. The CDR3 DNA sequence: TGCGCCAGCAGTGAGTCGAGGCTCGGGGACAGGACCTACGAGCAGTACTTC.

This clonotype was found a few times. The conserved closing phenylalanine or tryptophan is absent in this CDR3, likely reflecting a read error. The chain couples TRBV20-1 to TRBJ1-2; unclear D gene. V was cut by 6 bases and J by 7 bases, with 6 bases left in between. Germline values: CDR1 DFQATT, CDR2 SNEGSKA (reference sequence). This CDR3 has 9 residues. CDR3 DNA: TGCAGTGCCCCAGGTGGCTACACCATC. It specifies CSAPGGYTI.

The CDR3 DNA follows: TGTGCCAGCAGTGACTCGGCGAACACTGAAGCTTTCTTT. Its protein product is CASSDSANTEAFF. The chain is built from TRBV6-4 and TRBJ1-1, with D unresolved. The CDR3 runs 13 residues. Germline CDR1 is MRHNA and CDR2 is SNTAGT. The V end lost 0 bases, the J end lost 1 base, and 3 bases lay between the germline ends.

In its sample, this clonotype was seen a few times. This CDR3 is CASSLSGPYSPLHF. The CDR3 DNA sequence: TGTGCCAGCAGCTTATCGGGCCCTTATTCACCCCTCCACTTT. The gene calls are TRBV7-9 and TRBJ1-6; D gene uncertain. Germline assignment: CDR1 SEHNR and CDR2 FQNEAQ (reference sequence). The CDR3 is 14 residues long. The V gene lost 2 bases and the J gene lost 8 bases, with 10 bases spanning the gap. Full variable domain (rest looked up from reference TRBV7-9 and TRBJ1-6): DTGVSQNPRHKITKRGQNVTFRCDPISEHNRLYWYRQTLGQGPEFLTYFQNEAQLEKSRLLSDRFSAERPKGSFSTLEIQRTEQGDSAMYLCASSLSGPYSPLHFGNGTRLTVT.

This clonotype was found a few times. Compared with germline, one end of the junction differs, possibly owing to a read error. The rearrangement links TRBV7-9 to TRBJ2-1; possible D gene TRBD1, 6 bases. Per the germline V gene, CDR1 is SEHNR and CDR2 is FQNEAQ (reference sequence). The CDR3 has 17 amino acids. CDR3 residues: CASNLGGPRKGYNEQFF. For the CDR3, the DNA is TGTGCCAGCAACTTAGGGGGTCCTCGAAAGGGTTACAATGAGCAGTTCTTC.

A remark on this clonotype: This clone may be a read error of a much larger clone one base away. This chain connects TRBV12-3 or TRBV12-4 to TRBJ2-1, with TRBD2 identical over 10 bases. This CDR3 comprises 15 residues. CDR3 nucleotides: TGTGTCAGCAGTTTACAGCGGGGGGGAAACAATGAGCAGTTCTTC. It codes for CVSSLQRGGNNEQFF.

This clonotype was seen at least ten times. The rearrangement uses TRBV5-1 and TRBJ2-7, with D hard to call. The V gene lost 0 bases and the J gene lost 4 bases, with 11 bases spanning the gap. The CDR3 is made up of 14 amino acids. Germline V gene lookup returns CDR1 SGHRS and CDR2 YFSETQ. For the CDR3, the DNA is TGCGCCAGCAGCTTGGTGTCGCGCGGATACGAGCAGTACTTC. It encodes CASSLVSRGYEQYF. The complete variable domain, with remaining parts taken from reference TRBV5-1 and TRBJ2-7, reads KAGVTQTPRYLIKTRGQQVTLSCSPISGHRSVSWYQQTPGQGLQFLFEYFSETQRNKGNFPGRFSGRQFSNSRSEMNVSTLELGDSALYLCASSLVSRGYEQYFGPGTRLTVT.

This clonotype has ten or more counts. The V and J genes are TRBV6-2 or TRBV6-3 and TRBJ2-3; no reliable D call. V was trimmed by 6 bases and J by 2 bases, leaving 9 bases between them. This CDR3 comprises 13 residues. CDR1 and CDR2 (germline): MNHEY, SVGEGT. For the CDR3, the DNA is TGTGCCAGCAGACCGGATAACACAGATACGCAGTATTTT. Its protein product is CASRPDNTDTQYF.

This clonotype was found many times. V and J are TRBV20-1 and TRBJ1-5; D is ambiguous. CDR1 is DFQATT, CDR2 SNEGSKA, per germline (reference sequence). V was shortened by 3 bases and J by 4 bases, with 13 bases between the two germline ends. The CDR3 totals 14 residues. The CDR3 nucleotides are TGCAGTGCTAGTGTGTCAACTCGGAATCAGCCCCAGCATTTT. Protein: CSASVSTRNQPQHF.

This clonotype was counted many times. J is TRBJ2-7 and V is TRBV20-1, with a possible D match to TRBD2 (5 bases). Germline V gene data show CDR1 as DFQATT and CDR2 as SNEGSKA (reference sequence). The CDR3 covers 15 residues. V dropped 0 bases and J dropped 1 base, with 13 bases sitting between them. The CDR3 loop reads CSARDPRTPSYEQYF. In DNA form, the CDR3 reads TGCAGTGCTAGAGACCCCCGGACTCCTTCCTACGAGCAGTACTTC.

This sequence joins TRBV4-1 and TRBJ2-7; the D gene could be TRBD1 or TRBD2 (5 bases each). Germline CDR1 and CDR2: MGHRA and YSYEKL. The CDR3 spans 14 residues. V lost 3 bases and J lost 1, with 10 bases in between. The CDR3 DNA reads as TGCGCCAGCAGCCACGGGACCGTATCCTACGAGCAGTACTTC. It encodes CASSHGTVSYEQYF.

There are a few counts of this clonotype. The genes are TRBV20-1 and TRBJ2-7, with D unclear. The CDR3 length is 15 residues. The germline V gene has CDR1 DFQATT and CDR2 SNEGSKA (reference sequence). V shed 0 bases and J shed 7 bases, with 19 bases lying between them. The DNA of the CDR3 is TGCAGTGCTAGAGATTATTACAGCCCTTCCTGGGAGCAGTACTTC. It yields the protein CSARDYYSPSWEQYF.